The T cell receptor beta chain described here comes from a study of T cells in Graves' hyperthyroidism and ophthalmopathy. This clonotype was recorded at least ten times. Its antigen remains unidentified. Looked up from germline, CDR1 is LGHDT and CDR2 is YNNKEL (reference sequence). The CDR3 spans 12 residues. V was clipped by 8 bases and J by 5 bases, with 12 bases between them. Study-wide results and limits: Ophthalmopathy was predicted by the model a median of about six months ahead of onset.

RNA transcripts were the template for amplifying TCR beta CDR3 regions. First-round RT-PCR of the TCR CDR3 relied on the HTBI primer set. Using its own MiXCR run on the multiplex PCR reads, TCRdb lists one record per CDR3 protein. The sample has 500,000 to 550,000 distinct CDR3 sequences, less than 20% seen once. Exclusion criteria comprised uncontrolled infection, other autoimmune disease, pregnancy or lactation. Clinical symptoms, serum thyroxine, TRAb, thyroid ultrasound and orbital computed tomography established diagnosis. The rearrangement joins TRBV3-1 to TRBJ2-5; D gene unclear. The TCR sequence derives from a man aged 35 to 55 with Graves' ophthalmopathy. The specimen was blood. DNA of the CDR3: TGTGCCAGCCTGAGTCTTGGGGAGACCCAGTACTTC. It codes for CASLSLGETQYF.